One and the same sample provided the 8 T cell receptor beta chains below, sequenced in a study of T cells in localized non-small cell lung cancer. The method was immunoSEQ multiplex PCR; TCRdb's version includes in-frame clones alone and lacks a portion of them. The sample lists around 18,000 clones; about 80% were seen once. Here the sequenced sample was peripheral blood, taken before any cancer treatment. These receptors all stem from an older female donor with stage I lung adenocarcinoma.

The chain links TRBV7-2 to TRBJ1-2; D uncertain. CDR1 is SGHTA, CDR2 FQGNSA, per germline. V was clipped by 0 bases and J by 4 bases, with 12 bases between them. The CDR3 consists of 15 residues. This CDR3 is CASSLARRSSYGYTF. The CDR3 coding sequence is TGTGCCAGCAGCTTAGCGCGTAGGTCCTCCTATGGCTACACCTTC. Together with reference TRBV7-2 and TRBJ1-2, the CDR3 gives the full variable domain: GAGVSQSPSNKVTEKGKDVELRCDPISGHTALYWYRQSLGQGLEFLIYFQGNSAPDKSGLPSDRFSAERTGGSVSTLTIQRTQQEDSAVYLCASSLARRSSYGYTFGSGTRLTVV.

V gene TRBV2 combines with J gene TRBJ1-5; D might be TRBD1 (6 bases). CDR3 length: 15 residues. CDR1 and CDR2 (germline): SNHLY, FYNNEI. The V and J ends lost 1 base and 1 base respectively, with 8 bases between them. The CDR3 spells CASSEGTASNQPQHF. DNA for the CDR3: TGTGCCAGCAGTGAAGGGACAGCAAGCAATCAGCCCCAGCATTTT.

The gene calls are TRBV18 and TRBJ2-7; 8 bases are a match to TRBD1. The J segment lost 3 bases and the V segment lost 5 bases, leaving 9 bases of the junction unmatched. Germline V lookup: CDR1 KGHSH, CDR2 LQKENI. The length of the CDR3 is 15 residues. For the CDR3, the DNA is TGTGCCAGCTCATCTCGGACAGGGTCCAACTACGAGCAGTACTTC. Encoded protein: CASSSRTGSNYEQYF. The whole variable domain, remainder taken from reference TRBV18 and TRBJ2-7, is NAGVMQNPRHLVRRRGQEARLRCSPMKGHSHVYWYRQLPEEGLKFMVYLQKENIIDESGMPKERFSAEFPKEGPSILRIQQVVRGDSAAYFCASSSRTGSNYEQYFGPGTRLTVT.

V is TRBV18 and J is TRBJ1-1, with unresolved D. CDR3 length equals 16 residues. Per the germline V gene, CDR1 is KGHSH and CDR2 is LQKENI. Trimming stripped 0 bases from V and 2 bases from J, with 13 bases between. CDR3 bases: TGTGCCAGCTCACCACCGAACAACGGGCCCAACACTGAAGCTTTCTTT. Its translation is CASSPPNNGPNTEAFF.

The CDR3 reads CASSRRQGYYGYTF. DNA of the CDR3: TGTGCCAGCAGTCGCCGACAGGGGTACTATGGCTACACCTTC. The rearrangement uses TRBV6-5 and TRBJ1-2; TRBD1 matches at 8 bases. V trimming: 5 bases; J trimming: 3 bases; junction bases outside the gene matches: 5. The germline CDR1 and CDR2 sequences are MNHEY and SVGAGI. CDR3 size: 14 residues.

The chain is built from TRBV7-9 and TRBJ2-1, with D perhaps given as TRBD1 or TRBD2 (5 bases each). V lost 5 bases to trimming and J lost 0 bases, with 17 bases between them. The CDR3 sequence is 17 residues long. Germline V gene sequence: CDR1 SEHNR, CDR2 FQNEAQ (reference sequence). CDR3 DNA: TGTGCCAGCAGCCCCCTGAGGGGATCAAGCTCCTACAATGAGCAGTTCTTC. Its translation is CASSPLRGSSSYNEQFF.

V and J are TRBV4-3 and TRBJ2-1; possible D gene TRBD1, 5 bases. CDR1 is LGHNA, CDR2 YSLEER, per germline. Trimming took off 0 bases at V and 6 bases at J, with 15 bases between the two ends. The CDR3 consists of 16 residues. This chain's CDR3 is CASSQDLGDSGNEQFF. In DNA form, the CDR3 reads TGCGCCAGCAGCCAAGATCTAGGGGATTCGGGCAATGAGCAGTTCTTC.

This rearrangement joins TRBV19 to TRBJ1-1; 7 positions agree with TRBD1. The germline CDR1 and CDR2 sequences are LNHDA and SQIVND (reference sequence). This CDR3 region has 13 residues. V lost 5 bases, J lost 9 bases, and 9 bases stayed unmatched. For the CDR3, the DNA is TGTGCCAGTAGTCTTAACCGGGACAGCAAAGCTTTCTTT. Amino acid sequence: CASSLNRDSKAFF.